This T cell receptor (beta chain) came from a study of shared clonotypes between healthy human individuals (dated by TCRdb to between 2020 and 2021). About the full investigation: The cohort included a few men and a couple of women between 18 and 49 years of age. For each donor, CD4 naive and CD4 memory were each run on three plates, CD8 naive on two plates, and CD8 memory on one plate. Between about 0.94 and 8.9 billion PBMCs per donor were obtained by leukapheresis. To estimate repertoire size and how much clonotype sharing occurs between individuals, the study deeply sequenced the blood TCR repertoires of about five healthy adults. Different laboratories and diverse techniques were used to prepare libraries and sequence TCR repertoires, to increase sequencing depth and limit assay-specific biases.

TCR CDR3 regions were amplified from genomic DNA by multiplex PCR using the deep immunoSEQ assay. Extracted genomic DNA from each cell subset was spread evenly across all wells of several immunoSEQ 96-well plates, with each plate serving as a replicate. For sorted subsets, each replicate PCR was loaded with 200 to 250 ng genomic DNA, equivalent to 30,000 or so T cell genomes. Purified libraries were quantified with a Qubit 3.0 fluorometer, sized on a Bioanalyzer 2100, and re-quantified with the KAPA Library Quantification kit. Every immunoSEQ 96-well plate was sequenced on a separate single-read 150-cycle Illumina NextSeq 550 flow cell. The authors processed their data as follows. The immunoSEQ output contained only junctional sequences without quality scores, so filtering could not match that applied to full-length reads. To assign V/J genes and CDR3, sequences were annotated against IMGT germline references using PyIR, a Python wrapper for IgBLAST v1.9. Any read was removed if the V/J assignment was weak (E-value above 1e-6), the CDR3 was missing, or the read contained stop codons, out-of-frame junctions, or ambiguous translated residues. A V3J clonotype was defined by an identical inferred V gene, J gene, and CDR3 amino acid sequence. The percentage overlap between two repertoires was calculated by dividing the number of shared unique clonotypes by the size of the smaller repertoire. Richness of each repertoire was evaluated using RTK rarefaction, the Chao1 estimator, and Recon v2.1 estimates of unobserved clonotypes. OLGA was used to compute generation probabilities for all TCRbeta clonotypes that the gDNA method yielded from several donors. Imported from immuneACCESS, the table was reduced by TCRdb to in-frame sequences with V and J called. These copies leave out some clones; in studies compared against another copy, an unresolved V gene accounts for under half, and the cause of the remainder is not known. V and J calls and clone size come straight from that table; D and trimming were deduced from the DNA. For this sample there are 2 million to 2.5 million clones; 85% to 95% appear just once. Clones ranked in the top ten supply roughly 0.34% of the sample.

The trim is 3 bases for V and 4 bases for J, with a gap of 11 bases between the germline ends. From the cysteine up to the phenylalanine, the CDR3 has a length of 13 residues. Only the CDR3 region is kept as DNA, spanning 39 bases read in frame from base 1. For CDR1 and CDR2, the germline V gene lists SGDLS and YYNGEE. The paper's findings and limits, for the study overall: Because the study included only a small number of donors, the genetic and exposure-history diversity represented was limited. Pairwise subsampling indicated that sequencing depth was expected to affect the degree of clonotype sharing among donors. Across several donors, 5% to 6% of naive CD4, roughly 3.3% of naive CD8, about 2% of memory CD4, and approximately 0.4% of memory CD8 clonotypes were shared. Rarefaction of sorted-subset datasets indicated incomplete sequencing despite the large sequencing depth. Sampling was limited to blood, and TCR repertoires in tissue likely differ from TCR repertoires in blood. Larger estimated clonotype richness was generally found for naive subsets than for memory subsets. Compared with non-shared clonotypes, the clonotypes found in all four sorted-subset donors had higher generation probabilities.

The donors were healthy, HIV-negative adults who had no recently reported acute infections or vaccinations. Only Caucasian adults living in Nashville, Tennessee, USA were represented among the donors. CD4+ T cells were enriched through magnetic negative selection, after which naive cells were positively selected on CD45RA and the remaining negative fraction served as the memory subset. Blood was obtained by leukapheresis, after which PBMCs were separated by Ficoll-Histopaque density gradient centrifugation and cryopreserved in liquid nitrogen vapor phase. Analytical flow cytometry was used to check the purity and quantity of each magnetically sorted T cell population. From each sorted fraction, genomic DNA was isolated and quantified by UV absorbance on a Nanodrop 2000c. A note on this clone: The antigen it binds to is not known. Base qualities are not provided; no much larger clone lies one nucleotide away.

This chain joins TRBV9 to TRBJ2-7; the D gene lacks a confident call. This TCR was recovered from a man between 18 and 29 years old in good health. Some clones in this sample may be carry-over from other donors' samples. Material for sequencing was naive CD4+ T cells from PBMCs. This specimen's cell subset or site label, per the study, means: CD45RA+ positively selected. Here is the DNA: TGTGCCAGCAGCGCCACCCCTGGTTACGAGCAGTACTTC. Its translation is CASSATPGYEQYF.